Presented here are 22 T cell receptor beta chains from one specimen sequenced in a study of blood T cell repertoires in COVID-19. The table came from immunoSEQ multiplex PCR; TCRdb's copy has only in-frame clones and leaves some out. The sample consists of roughly 190,000 clones, approximately 87% of them appearing once. The sequencing input was peripheral blood. These receptor sequences come from a woman aged 55-69 years with COVID-19, enrolled during active disease.

The chain has TRBV7-9 and TRBJ2-7; no clear D gene. The V end lost 1 base, the J end lost 7 bases, and 8 bases lay between the germline ends. CDR3 length: 12 residues. Per germline, CDR1 SEHNR and CDR2 FQNEAQ (reference sequence). The CDR3 spells CASSLVTQEQYF. The CDR3 DNA sequence: TGTGCCAGCAGCTTAGTCACTCAAGAGCAGTACTTC.

This clone occurred a few times. V usage is TRBV19 and J usage is TRBJ2-2, with D uncertain. The CDR3 covers 13 residues. Germline CDR1 LNHDA, CDR2 SQIVND (reference sequence). The ends were cut back, 4 bases at V and 2 bases at J, with 5 bases in the middle. CDR3 in DNA: TGTGCCAGTAGTACACTTAACACCGGGGAGCTGTTTTTT. Translation: CASSTLNTGELFF.

The V call is TRBV4-3, the J call TRBJ1-2; perhaps TRBD1 as D (5 bases). The germline gives CDR1 LGHNA, CDR2 YSLEER. V lost 3 bases to trimming and J lost 9 bases, with 17 bases between them. This CDR3 has 14 residues. CDR3 nucleotide sequence: TGCGCCAGCAGCCAGGCTCGGGGGTGGAATAGCTACACCTTC. Amino acids: CASSQARGWNSYTF.

V gene TRBV10-3 combines with J gene TRBJ2-7; 8 nucleotides align to TRBD1. Germline trimming cut 6 bases from V and 1 base from J; bases unmatched to any gene: 11. The CDR3 extends over 16 amino acids. Germline CDR1 and CDR2: ENHRY and SYGVKD. The CDR3 loop reads CAIRVGGTGGSYEQYF. CDR3 DNA: TGTGCCATCAGAGTCGGCGGGACAGGAGGGTCCTACGAGCAGTACTTC.

V usage is TRBV4-2 and J usage is TRBJ2-2, with D unclear. The CDR3 loop spans 14 amino acids. CDR1 and CDR2 (germline): LGHNA, YNFKEQ. V was shortened by 3 bases and J by 6 bases, with 11 bases between the two germline ends. CDR3 protein: CASSHEEAAGELFF. CDR3 sequence (DNA): TGTGCCAGCAGCCACGAAGAGGCAGCCGGGGAGCTGTTTTTT.

The genes are TRBV6-5 and TRBJ2-5; D gene ambiguous. The CDR3 is made up of 14 amino acids. Germline V gives CDR1 MNHEY, CDR2 SVGAGI. Deletions cut 0 bases from V and 2 bases from J, with 7 bases between. This CDR3 is CASSYSGRQETQYF. DNA for the CDR3: TGTGCCAGCAGTTACTCGGGCAGACAAGAGACCCAGTACTTC.

The chain combines TRBV4-1 with TRBJ1-5; 7 bases map to TRBD1. In germline, CDR1 is MGHRA, CDR2 YSYEKL. J was trimmed by 9 bases and V by 1 base; bases with no gene match: 6. The CDR3 contains 14 residues. For the CDR3, the DNA is TGCGCCAGCAGCCAAGGCCAGGGGGTAAGGCCCCAGCATTTT. Translating it yields CASSQGQGVRPQHF.

The chain joins TRBV5-4 to TRBJ2-5; 10 bases map to TRBD1. The V gene end was trimmed by 4 bases and the J gene end by 4 bases; junction bases not matched to a gene: 7. Germline V CDR1 and CDR2: SGHNT, YYREEE (reference sequence). The CDR3 totals 15 residues. CDR3 protein: CASSHDRGRRETQYF. In DNA, the CDR3 is TGTGCCAGCAGCCACGACAGGGGGCGGCGAGAGACCCAGTACTTC.

Comment on this clone: This clone may be a read error of a much larger clone one base away. This specimen includes other DNA sequences encoding the same CDR3. This chain joins TRBV3-1 (or the pseudogene TRBV3-2) and TRBJ2-7, with 7 positions matching TRBD1. The junction had 10 bases not matched to a gene; V was cut back by 5 bases and J by 6 bases. Germline V gives CDR1 LGHDT, CDR2 YNNKEL (reference sequence). The CDR3 consists of 14 residues. The CDR3, as DNA: TGTGCCAGCAGCAGGACAGGATTTAGCGTCGAGCAGTACTTC. Translation: CASSRTGFSVEQYF.

V is TRBV29-1 and J is TRBJ1-5, with TRBD1 as a possible D gene (6 bases). Germline V gene sequence: CDR1 SQVTM, CDR2 ANQGSEA. Trimming shortened V by 4 bases and J by 6 bases, and 13 bases separated the two germline ends. This CDR3 is 13 amino acids long. CDR3 sequence reads: CSVAPGVGQPQHF. The CDR3 DNA sequence: TGCAGCGTTGCCCCAGGGGTCGGTCAGCCCCAGCATTTT.

This clone was picked up a small number of times. The chain employs TRBV3-1 (or the pseudogene TRBV3-2) and TRBJ2-3; no reliable D call. Between the trimmed V and J ends, which lost 1 base and 4 bases, there was a span of 12 bases. Germline V gene lookup returns CDR1 LGHDT and CDR2 YNNKEL (reference sequence). This CDR3 has 15 amino acids. CDR3 sequence reads: CASSQAQSAADTQYF. In DNA form, the CDR3 reads TGTGCCAGCAGCCAAGCCCAGAGTGCGGCAGATACGCAGTATTTT.

The chain recombines TRBV6-2 or TRBV6-3 with TRBJ2-5, with D possibly matching TRBD1 (6 bases). Deletions cut 2 bases from V and 4 bases from J, with 11 bases between. The CDR3 covers 14 residues. CDR1 and CDR2 from the germline V gene are MNHEY and SVGEGT. Here the CDR3 reads CASSYRDRRETQYF. CDR3 DNA: TGTGCCAGCAGTTACCGAGACAGGAGAGAGACCCAGTACTTC.

As regards this clone: Within the sample, other DNA sequences also encode this same CDR3. The chain has TRBV30 and TRBJ1-6; D remains ambiguous. This CDR3 is built from 13 residues. V dropped 4 bases and J dropped 5 bases, with 9 bases sitting between them. In germline, CDR1 is GTSNPN, CDR2 SVGIG (reference sequence). The CDR3 spells CAWNGRDNSPLHF. The CDR3 region has the DNA TGTGCCTGGAATGGGCGGGATAATTCACCCCTCCACTTT.

This clone showed up just once. V is TRBV5-1 and J is TRBJ1-4; TRBD1 aligns across 8 bases. The CDR3 contains 14 residues. V lost 4 bases, J lost 5 bases, and 4 bases stayed unmatched. Germline V CDR1 and CDR2: SGHRS, YFSETQ. CDR3 coding DNA: TGCGCCAGCAGCCTGACAGGGGTCAATGAAAAACTGTTTTTT. Amino acids: CASSLTGVNEKLFF.

V gene TRBV19 combines with J gene TRBJ1-1, with 9 bases aligning to TRBD1. V dropped 5 bases and J dropped 1; count of bases not matched to a gene: 11. Germline V gene lookup returns CDR1 LNHDA and CDR2 SQIVND (reference sequence). There are 17 residues in the CDR3. The CDR3 bases are TGTGCCAGTAGTCTCAGGGGACAGGGTTGGGGGAACACTGAAGCTTTCTTT. Its translation: CASSLRGQGWGNTEAFF. Complete variable domain (other parts from reference TRBV19 and TRBJ1-1): DGGITQSPKYLFRKEGQNVTLSCEQNLNHDAMYWYRQDPGQGLRLIYYSQIVNDFQKGDIAEGYSVSREKKESFPLTVTSAQKNPTAFYLCASSLRGQGWGNTEAFFGQGTRLTVV.

The chain employs TRBV6-1 and TRBJ1-5; 8 bases map to TRBD1. The germline CDR1 and CDR2 sequences are MNHNS and SASEGT. The CDR3 contains 15 residues. V gave up 3 bases and J gave up 4 bases; unmatched junction bases: 5. CDR3 bases: TGTGCCAGCAGTGACCGGACAGGGAGTAATCAGCCCCAGCATTTT. It translates to CASSDRTGSNQPQHF.

This clone was found a few times. The rearrangement links TRBV7-3 to TRBJ1-1, with TRBD1 identical over 11 bases. This CDR3 spans 15 amino acids. Germline V gene data show CDR1 as SGHTA and CDR2 as FQGTGA. J was trimmed by 4 bases and V by 6 bases; bases with no gene match: 7. CDR3 nucleotides: TGTGCCAGCAGTCTAAAGGGACAGGGGGGCACTGAAGCTTTCTTT. Translation: CASSLKGQGGTEAFF.

The chain joins TRBV7-2 to TRBJ2-7; D not certain. The ends were cut back, 5 bases at V and 3 bases at J, with 11 bases in the middle. This CDR3 region has 13 residues. Germline CDR1 SGHTA, CDR2 FQGNSA. The CDR3 sequence is CASSPQFGYEQYF. Here the CDR3 DNA reads TGTGCCAGCAGCCCCCAATTCGGCTACGAGCAGTACTTC.

This chain connects TRBV27 to TRBJ1-3, with D unclear. This CDR3 contains 13 residues. V was pared by 6 bases and J by 4 bases, with 10 bases between. Germline V CDR1 and CDR2: MNHEY, SMNVEV (reference sequence). CDR3 sequence reads: CASSVTRGNTIYF. The CDR3, as DNA: TGTGCCAGCAGCGTCACCAGGGGAAACACCATATATTTT.

This clone was found a few times. The J gene is TRBJ2-7, the V gene TRBV3-1 (or the pseudogene TRBV3-2), with D maybe TRBD1 (6 bases). V shed 4 bases and J shed 0 bases, with 10 bases lying between them. Per germline, CDR1 LGHDT and CDR2 YNNKEL (reference sequence). The CDR3 totals 14 residues. The DNA of the CDR3 is TGTGCCAGCAGCCTTCGACAGGTCTCCTACGAGCAGTACTTC. Protein product: CASSLRQVSYEQYF.

This chain joins TRBV5-1 and TRBJ2-1, with 7 nucleotides matching TRBD2. The CDR3 consists of 15 residues. CDR1 and CDR2 from the germline V gene are SGHRS and YFSETQ. V was pared by 0 bases and J by 6 bases, with 6 bases of the junction left unmatched. CDR3 residues: CASSLALTSFNEQFF. The CDR3 coding sequence is TGCGCCAGCAGCTTGGCACTGACTAGCTTCAATGAGCAGTTCTTC.

The chain recombines TRBV27 with TRBJ2-1; TRBD1 matches 9 bases. The V gene end was trimmed by 4 bases and the J gene end by 8 bases; junction bases not matched to a gene: 3. The CDR3 is 13 residues long. Germline V gene sequence: CDR1 MNHEY, CDR2 SMNVEV (reference sequence). CDR3 bases: TGTGCCAGCAGTTCCACAGGGGGCTATGAGCAGTTCTTC. Protein: CASSSTGGYEQFF.